These 7 T cell receptor beta chains were all obtained from the same sample, sequenced in a study of blood T cell repertoires in COVID-19. Produced via immunoSEQ multiplex PCR; TCRdb's table is partial and in-frame only. The sample includes approximately 120,000 clones, 85% of them seen just once. The sample consisted of peripheral blood. The source is a woman aged 80 or older with COVID-19, enrolled during active disease.

Here the CDR3 DNA reads TGTGCCACCAAAAAGGACAGTACTAACTATGGCTACACCTTC. Its translation is CATKKDSTNYGYTF. The V gene is TRBV10-3, the J gene TRBJ1-2, with TRBD1 as a possible D gene (6 bases). Germline V CDR1 and CDR2: ENHRY, SYGVKD. This CDR3 has 14 residues. Trimming left V 10 bases short and J 0 bases short, with 15 bases between.

The V gene is TRBV5-1, the J gene TRBJ2-7, with 11 positions matching TRBD1. The CDR3 has 14 amino acids. V lost 6 bases to trimming and J lost 2 bases; unmatched junction nucleotides: 4. Germline V CDR1 and CDR2: SGHRS, YFSETQ. CDR3 residues: CASNMGQGAYEQYF. The CDR3 DNA is TGCGCCAGCAACATGGGACAGGGGGCCTACGAGCAGTACTTC.

On this clone: Other DNA sequences in the sample encode the same CDR3. CDR3 in DNA: TGTGCCAGCAGCTTGGGACTAGCGGGGTACCAAGAGACCCAGTACTTC. Translated, it gives CASSLGLAGYQETQYF. The chain has TRBV5-5 and TRBJ2-5, with 11 bases identical to TRBD2. This CDR3 has 16 amino acids. The V gene end was trimmed by 0 bases and the J gene end by 0 bases; junction bases not matched to a gene: 1. Per the germline V gene, CDR1 is SGHKS and CDR2 is YYEKEE (reference sequence). The whole variable domain, filled in from reference TRBV5-5 and TRBJ2-5, reads DAGVTQSPTHLIKTRGQQVTLRCSPISGHKSVSWYQQVLGQGPQFIFQYYEKEERGRGNFPDRFSARQFPNYSSELNVNALLLGDSALYLCASSLGLAGYQETQYFGPGTRLLVL.

The rearrangement links TRBV28 to TRBJ2-3, with D tentatively TRBD1 (5 bases). Trimming removed 1 base at V and 1 base at J, with 12 bases between. Per the germline V gene, CDR1 is MDHEN and CDR2 is SYDVKM. The CDR3 consists of 16 residues. The CDR3 nucleotides read TGTGCCAGCAGTTTATTCCCAGGGTTGGGCACAGATACGCAGTATTTT. Translation gives CASSLFPGLGTDTQYF.

The chain employs TRBV2 and TRBJ2-1; 11 bases are shared with TRBD2. The CDR3 extends over 14 amino acids. Trimming cost V 6 bases and J 5 bases; bases outside gene matches: 3. Germline CDR1 reads SNHLY; CDR2 reads FYNNEI. CDR3 residues: CASRGTSGNNEQFF. The CDR3 nucleotides are TGTGCCAGCAGGGGGACTAGCGGAAACAATGAGCAGTTCTTC. Together with reference TRBV2 and TRBJ2-1, the CDR3 gives the full variable domain: EPEVTQTPSHQVTQMGQEVILRCVPISNHLYFYWYRQILGQKVEFLVSFYNNEISEKSEIFDDQFSVERPDGSNFTLKIRSTKLEDSAMYFCASRGTSGNNEQFFGPGTRLTVL.

This clone was counted once. V usage is TRBV19 and J usage is TRBJ2-5; D unresolved. From germline, CDR1 is LNHDA and CDR2 SQIVND (reference sequence). The V and J ends lost 0 bases and 5 bases respectively, with 4 bases between them. The CDR3 length is 12 residues. CDR3 region: CASSIDLETQYF. The CDR3 region has the DNA TGTGCCAGTAGTATAGATCTGGAGACCCAGTACTTC.

This sequence joins TRBV19 and TRBJ1-2, with 9 positions matching TRBD1. From germline, CDR1 is LNHDA and CDR2 SQIVND (reference sequence). The CDR3 spans 14 residues. The V gene end was trimmed by 6 bases and the J gene end by 5 bases; junction bases not matched to a gene: 7. In DNA form, the CDR3 reads TGTGCCAGTAGGACCGGGACAGGGATTTATGGCTACACCTTC. It translates to CASRTGTGIYGYTF. The full variable domain, with the rest looked up from reference TRBV19 and TRBJ1-2, is DGGITQSPKYLFRKEGQNVTLSCEQNLNHDAMYWYRQDPGQGLRLIYYSQIVNDFQKGDIAEGYSVSREKKESFPLTVTSAQKNPTAFYLCASRTGTGIYGYTFGSGTRLTVV.